The sequence of this TCR beta chain was determined in a study of blood T cells in healthy people across ages. Combining a sample-barcoded 5' primer with a J-beta primer mix, a second PCR ran for roughly 7 to 12 cycles. TCRdb recomputed calls from the 5' RACE reads with MiXCR, one row per CDR3 protein. Of roughly 720,000 distinct CDR3 sequences in the sample, about 48% were seen once. Looked up from germline, CDR1 is SGHDN and CDR2 is FVKESK. V lost 0 bases, J lost 4 bases, and 7 bases stayed unmatched. The CDR3 contains 17 residues. The sequencing input was blood. The V gene is TRBV14, the J gene TRBJ1-2, with 11 positions matching TRBD1. The origin of this receptor is a man older than 75 in good health. CDR3 in amino acids: CASSQDIPGTGGYGYTF. CDR3 nucleotide sequence: TGTGCCAGCAGCCAAGATATACCCGGGACAGGGGGCTATGGCTACACCTTC.